The 4 T cell receptor beta chains presented below share a single source sample, sequenced in a study of T cells in narcolepsy. The repertoire was sequenced with immunoSEQ multiplex PCR; TCRdb's copy has only in-frame clones and lacks some. The sample lists 25,000 to 35,000 clones; approximately 85% were seen once. The sample taken for sequencing was memory (CD45RA-) CD4+ T cells from blood. These receptors all come from a human donor in good health.

The chain couples TRBV7-2 to TRBJ2-5; unclear D gene. The DNA matches TRBJ2-7 better at its end, which makes the J call doubtful. The CDR3 is made up of 13 amino acids. The germline V gene has CDR1 SGHTA and CDR2 FQGNSA. Here the CDR3 reads CASSFGGSYEQYF. Here the CDR3 DNA reads TGTGCCAGCAGCTTTGGCGGCTCCTACGAGCAGTACTTC.

The chain uses TRBV28 and TRBJ2-3; 11 positions match TRBD1. CDR1 and CDR2 (germline): MDHEN, SYDVKM. The CDR3 is 13 amino acids. V was pared by 6 bases and J by 10 bases, with 6 bases of the junction left unmatched. The DNA of the CDR3 is TGTGCCAGCAGCAGGACAGGGGGCGTTGCGCAGTATTTT. Translated, it gives CASSRTGGVAQYF.

V usage is TRBV7-2 and J usage is TRBJ2-5, with D perhaps TRBD1 (5 bases). Germline CDR1 and CDR2: SGHTA and FQGNSA. The V end lost 4 bases, the J end lost 4 bases, and 13 bases lay between the germline ends. CDR3 length: 14 residues. In nucleotides, the CDR3 is TGTGCCAGCAGCTCAGGGCGGTCCGGAGAGACCCAGTACTTC. This encodes CASSSGRSGETQYF. Combining the CDR3 with reference TRBV7-2 and TRBJ2-5 gives the whole variable domain GAGVSQSPSNKVTEKGKDVELRCDPISGHTALYWYRQSLGQGLEFLIYFQGNSAPDKSGLPSDRFSAERTGGSVSTLTIQRTQQEDSAVYLCASSSGRSGETQYFGPGTRLLVL.

The V and J genes are TRBV28 and TRBJ1-3; 8 positions agree with TRBD1. V shed 6 bases and J 6 bases; nucleotides not matched to a gene: 10. The CDR3 is 15 amino acids. CDR1 and CDR2 from the germline V gene are MDHEN and SYDVKM. CDR3 nucleotides: TGTGCCAGCAGAACCGGACAGGGCCCAGAAAACACCATATATTTT. It is translated as CASRTGQGPENTIYF.